The source of this T cell receptor beta chain is a study of post-analysis software for immune sequencing data. Across the whole study: The disease courses covered relapsing-remitting, secondary progressive and progressive-relapsing multiple sclerosis. Regarding the study as a whole: There were five TRBV segments more frequent in patients than controls, and TRBV5-6, TRBV5-1 and TRBV20-1 were among them.

Germline CDR1 LGHNA, CDR2 YNFKEQ. The V gene lost 0 bases and the J gene lost 5 bases, with 18 bases spanning the gap. The CDR3 is 17 residues long. Researchers reported that TCR beta cDNA libraries carried unique molecular identifiers. TCRdb independently ran MiXCR on the PCR reads; one entry per CDR3 protein. The sample has roughly 730,000 distinct CDR3 sequences, 25% to 30% seen once. This clonotype occurred a few times. Its antigen remains unknown. The sequencing sample was made of blood. The V and J genes are TRBV4-2 and TRBJ2-3; a weak D match, TRBD2 (6 bases). This clonotype was sampled from a girl between 10 and 17 years old with multiple sclerosis. The CDR3 is CASSQDGFGGSGDTQYF. The CDR3 DNA follows: TGTGCCAGCAGCCAAGACGGATTCGGGGGATCCGGAGATACGCAGTATTTT.